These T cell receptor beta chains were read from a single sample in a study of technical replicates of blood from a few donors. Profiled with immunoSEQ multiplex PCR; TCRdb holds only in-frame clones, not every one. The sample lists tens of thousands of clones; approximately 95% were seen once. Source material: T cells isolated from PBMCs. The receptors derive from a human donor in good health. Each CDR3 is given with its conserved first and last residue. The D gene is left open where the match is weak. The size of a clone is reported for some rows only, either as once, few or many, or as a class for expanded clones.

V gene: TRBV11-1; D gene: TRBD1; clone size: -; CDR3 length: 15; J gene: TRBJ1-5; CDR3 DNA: TGTGCCAGCAGCTTACGGGGACAGGGGGATCAGCCCCAGCATTTT; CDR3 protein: CASSLRGQGDQPQHF
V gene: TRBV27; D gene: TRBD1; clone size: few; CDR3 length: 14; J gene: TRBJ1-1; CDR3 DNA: TGTGCCAGCAGCCCGGCAGGGGGCGTTAATGAAGCTTTCTTT; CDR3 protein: CASSPAGGVNEAFF
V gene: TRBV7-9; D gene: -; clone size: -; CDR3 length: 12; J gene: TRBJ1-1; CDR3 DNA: TGTGCCAGCAGCTTAGGGGGACTTGAAGCTTTCTTT; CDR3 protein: CASSLGGLEAFF
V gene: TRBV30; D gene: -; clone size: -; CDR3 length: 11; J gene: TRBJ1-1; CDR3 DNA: TGTGCCTGGACAGGGGTCCGAGAAGCTTTCTTT; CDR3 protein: CAWTGVREAFF
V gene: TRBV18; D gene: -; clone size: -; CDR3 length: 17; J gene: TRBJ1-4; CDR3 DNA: TGTGCCAGCTCACCCACGAATTCAGGGGCAACTAATGAAAAACTGTTTTTT; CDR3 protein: CASSPTNSGATNEKLFF
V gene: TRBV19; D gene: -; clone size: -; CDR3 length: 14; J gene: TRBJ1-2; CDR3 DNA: TGTGCCAGTAGTATACTATCTGGGCAAGATGGCTACACCTTC; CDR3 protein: CASSILSGQDGYTF
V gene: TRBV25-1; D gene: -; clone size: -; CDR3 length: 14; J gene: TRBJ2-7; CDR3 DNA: TGTGCCAGCAGTAGCGGCGGGCGTCTCTACGAGCAGTACTTC; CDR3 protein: CASSSGGRLYEQYF
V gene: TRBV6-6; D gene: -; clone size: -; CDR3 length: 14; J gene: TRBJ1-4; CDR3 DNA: TGTGCCAGCAGTTACTGGGCAGGGAATGAAAAACTGTTTTTT; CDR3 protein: CASSYWAGNEKLFF
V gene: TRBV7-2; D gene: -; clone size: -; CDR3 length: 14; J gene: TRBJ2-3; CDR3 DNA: TGTGCCAGCAGCCCGATAGCGGTTACAGATACGCAGTATTTT; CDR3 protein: CASSPIAVTDTQYF
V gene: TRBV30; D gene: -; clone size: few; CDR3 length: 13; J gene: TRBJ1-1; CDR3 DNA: TGTGCCTGGAGGAAACAGGGACACACTGAAGCTTTCTTT; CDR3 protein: CAWRKQGHTEAFF
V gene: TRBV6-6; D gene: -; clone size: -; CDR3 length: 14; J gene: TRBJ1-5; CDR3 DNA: TGTGCCAGCAGTTACTGGCCCAGCAATCAGCCCCAGCATTTT; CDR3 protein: CASSYWPSNQPQHF
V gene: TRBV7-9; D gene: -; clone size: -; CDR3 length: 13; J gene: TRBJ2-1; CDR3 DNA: TGTGCCAGCAGCTCCCAGGGTTCACGTGAGCAGTTCTTC; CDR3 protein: CASSSQGSREQFF
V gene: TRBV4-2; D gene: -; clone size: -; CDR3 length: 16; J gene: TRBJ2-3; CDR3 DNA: TGTGCCAGCAGCCAAGAGGCCTCGTCTAGCACAGATACGCAGTATTTT; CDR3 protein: CASSQEASSSTDTQYF
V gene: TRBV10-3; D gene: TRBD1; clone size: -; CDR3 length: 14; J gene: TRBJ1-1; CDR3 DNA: TGTGCCATCAGTGATGCGGACAGGGGAGTTATGGCTTTCTTT; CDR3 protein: CAISDADRGVMAFF
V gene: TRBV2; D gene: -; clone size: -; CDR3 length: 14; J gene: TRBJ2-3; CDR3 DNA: TGTGCCAGCAGGCAAAGAGTATACACAGATACGCAGTATTTT; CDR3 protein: CASRQRVYTDTQYF
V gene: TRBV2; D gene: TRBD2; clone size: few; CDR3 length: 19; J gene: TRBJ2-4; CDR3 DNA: TGTGCCAGCAGCGAAAGGCTAGCGGGAGCTGCGGTGGCCAAAAACATTCAGTACTTC; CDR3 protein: CASSERLAGAAVAKNIQYF
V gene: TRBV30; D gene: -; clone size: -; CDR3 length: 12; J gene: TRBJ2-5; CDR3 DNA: TGTGCCTGGAGTGTACTTCGGGAGACCCAGTACTTC; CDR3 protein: CAWSVLRETQYF
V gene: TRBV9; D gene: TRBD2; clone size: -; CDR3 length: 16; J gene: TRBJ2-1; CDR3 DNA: TGTGCCAGCAGCGTAAATCCTAGCGGGAGAGTGAATGAGCAGTTCTTC; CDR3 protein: CASSVNPSGRVNEQFF
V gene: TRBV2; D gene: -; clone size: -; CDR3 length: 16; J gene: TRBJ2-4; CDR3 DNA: TGTGCCAGCAGTGAAGGAGCGGAGGGGGCGGGAAACATTCAGTACTTC; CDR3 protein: CASSEGAEGAGNIQYF
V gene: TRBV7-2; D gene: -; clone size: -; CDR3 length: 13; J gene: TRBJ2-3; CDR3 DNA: TGTGCCAGCAGCTTAAGAGGTGAAGATACGCAGTATTTT; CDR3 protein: CASSLRGEDTQYF
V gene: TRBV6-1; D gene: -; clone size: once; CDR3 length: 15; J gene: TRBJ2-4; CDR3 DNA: TGTGCCAGCAGTGAAGGGGGCAGGTGGCAAAACATTCAGTACTTC; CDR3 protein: CASSEGGRWQNIQYF
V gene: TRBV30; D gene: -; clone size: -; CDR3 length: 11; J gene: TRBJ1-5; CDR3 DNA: TGTGCCCTAGGGGGGGATCAGCCCCAGCATTTT; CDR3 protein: CALGGDQPQHF
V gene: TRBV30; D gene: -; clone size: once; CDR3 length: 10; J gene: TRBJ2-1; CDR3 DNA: TGTGCCTGGGGCCTAGCCGAGCAGTTCTTC; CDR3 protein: CAWGLAEQFF
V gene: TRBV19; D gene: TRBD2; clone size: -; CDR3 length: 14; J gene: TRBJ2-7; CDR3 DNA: TGTGCCAGTAGTACGGGGGGACTCCCCTACGAGCAGTACTTC; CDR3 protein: CASSTGGLPYEQYF
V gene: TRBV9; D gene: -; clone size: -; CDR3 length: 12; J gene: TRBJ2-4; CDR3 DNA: TGTGCCAGCAGCGCCACTGAGAACATTCAGTACTTC; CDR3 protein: CASSATENIQYF
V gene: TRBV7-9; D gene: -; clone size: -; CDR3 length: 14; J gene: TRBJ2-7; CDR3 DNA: TGTGCCAGCAGCGTAGCCGGGACACTCTACGAGCAGTACTTC; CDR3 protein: CASSVAGTLYEQYF
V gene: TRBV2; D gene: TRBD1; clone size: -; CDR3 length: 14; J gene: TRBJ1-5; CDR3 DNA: TGTGCCAGCGGGTACCGGGACAGCCATCAGCCCCAGCATTTT; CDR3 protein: CASGYRDSHQPQHF
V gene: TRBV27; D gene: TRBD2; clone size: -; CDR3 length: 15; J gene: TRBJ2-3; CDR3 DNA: TGTGCCAGCGGGTCCGGGACTACCGTCACAGATACGCAGTATTTT; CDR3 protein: CASGSGTTVTDTQYF
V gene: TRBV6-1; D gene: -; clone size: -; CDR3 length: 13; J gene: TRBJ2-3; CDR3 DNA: TGTGCCAGCAGTGAATTACAGCCCAATACGCAGTATTTT; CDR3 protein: CASSELQPNTQYF
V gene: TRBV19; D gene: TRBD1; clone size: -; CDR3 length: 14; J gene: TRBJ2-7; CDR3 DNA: TGTGCCAGTAGCCCGGGACAGGGAAGAGGCGAGCAGTACTTC; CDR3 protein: CASSPGQGRGEQYF
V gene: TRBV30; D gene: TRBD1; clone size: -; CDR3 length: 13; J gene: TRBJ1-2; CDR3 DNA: TGTGCCTGGAGTTACCTTACAGGGGTTGACTACACCTTC; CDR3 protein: CAWSYLTGVDYTF
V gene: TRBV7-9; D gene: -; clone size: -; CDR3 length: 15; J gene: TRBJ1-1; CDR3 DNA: TGTGCCAGCAGCCCCGAAAGGACTGGGAAGACTGAAGCTTTCTTT; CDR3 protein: CASSPERTGKTEAFF
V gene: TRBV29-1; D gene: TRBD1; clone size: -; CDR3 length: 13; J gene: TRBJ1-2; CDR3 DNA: TGCAGCGTTGATTATGGGACAGGGCTGGGCTACACCTTC; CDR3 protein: CSVDYGTGLGYTF
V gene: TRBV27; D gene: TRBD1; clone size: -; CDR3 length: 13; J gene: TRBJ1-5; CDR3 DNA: TGTGCCAGCAGTACAGGGGGCGTCGAGCCCCAGCATTTT; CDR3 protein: CASSTGGVEPQHF
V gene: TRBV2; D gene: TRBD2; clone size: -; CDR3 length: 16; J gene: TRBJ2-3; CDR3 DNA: TGTGCCAGCAGACCACTAGCGGGGATAAGCACAGATACGCAGTATTTT; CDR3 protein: CASRPLAGISTDTQYF
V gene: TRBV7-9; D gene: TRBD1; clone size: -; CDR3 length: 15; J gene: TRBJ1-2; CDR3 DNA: TGTGCCAGCAGCTTAGCTACAGGGGAACACGGTGGCTACACCTTC; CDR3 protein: CASSLATGEHGGYTF
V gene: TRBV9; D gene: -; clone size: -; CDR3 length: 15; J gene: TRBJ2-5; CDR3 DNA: TGTGCCAGCAGCCTCCCCCTCGGAGGAACAGAGACCCAGTACTTC; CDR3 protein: CASSLPLGGTETQYF
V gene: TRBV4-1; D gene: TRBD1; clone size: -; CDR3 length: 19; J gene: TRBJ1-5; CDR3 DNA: TGCGCCAGCAGCCAAGAACCAAGGCGGACAGGGGGTTACAATCAGCCCCAGCATTTT; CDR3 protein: CASSQEPRRTGGYNQPQHF
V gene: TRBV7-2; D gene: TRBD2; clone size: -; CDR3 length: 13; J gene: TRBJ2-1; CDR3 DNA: TGTGCCAGCACAGCGGGAGCGGTTGGGGAGCAGTTCTTC; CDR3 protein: CASTAGAVGEQFF
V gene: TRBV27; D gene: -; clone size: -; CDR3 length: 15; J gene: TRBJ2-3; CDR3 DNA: TGTGCCAGCAGTGGATCGGGCCCAGGGGCAGATACGCAGTATTTT; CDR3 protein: CASSGSGPGADTQYF
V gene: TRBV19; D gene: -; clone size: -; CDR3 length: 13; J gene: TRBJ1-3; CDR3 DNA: TGTGCCAGTAACAGGCAATTCGGAAACACCATATATTTT; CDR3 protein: CASNRQFGNTIYF
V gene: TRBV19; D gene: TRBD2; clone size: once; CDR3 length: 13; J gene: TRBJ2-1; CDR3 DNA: TGTGCCAGTAGTATCGGGGGAGGGCCTGAGCAGTTCTTC; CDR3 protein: CASSIGGGPEQFF